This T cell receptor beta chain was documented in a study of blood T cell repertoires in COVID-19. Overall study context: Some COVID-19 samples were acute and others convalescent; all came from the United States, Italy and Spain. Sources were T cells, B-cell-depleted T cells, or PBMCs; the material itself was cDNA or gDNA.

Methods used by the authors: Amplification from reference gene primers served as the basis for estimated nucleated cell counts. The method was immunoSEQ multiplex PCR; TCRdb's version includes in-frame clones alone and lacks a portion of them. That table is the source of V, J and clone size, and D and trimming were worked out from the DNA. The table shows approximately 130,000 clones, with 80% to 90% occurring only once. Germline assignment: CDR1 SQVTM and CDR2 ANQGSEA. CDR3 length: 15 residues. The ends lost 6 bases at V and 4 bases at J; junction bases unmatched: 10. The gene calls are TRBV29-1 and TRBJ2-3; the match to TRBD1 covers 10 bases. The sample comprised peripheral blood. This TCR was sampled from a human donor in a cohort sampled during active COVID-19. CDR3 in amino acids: CSVYGQGERADTQYF. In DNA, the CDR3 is TGCAGCGTCTATGGACAGGGGGAAAGAGCAGATACGCAGTATTTT.